This T cell receptor beta chain stems from a study of T cell repertoires in cytomegalovirus infection. Overall study: Indications of both CMV infection and matching HLA type were provided by public TCR beta signatures.

V was shortened by 2 bases and J by 2 bases, with 8 bases between the two germline ends. Germline values: CDR1 SGHTA, CDR2 FQGNSA. The CDR3 has 14 residues. In TCRdb, the reads were re-called with MiXCR into one record per CDR3 protein. Among around 260,000 distinct CDR3 sequences listed, approximately 8.3% were seen once. Many counts were recorded for this clonotype. The genes are TRBV7-2 and TRBJ2-3; the D is unclear. The clonotype originates from a human donor in good health (CMV status not recorded). Some clones in this sample may be carry-over from other donors' samples. Source material: PBMCs. Here the CDR3 DNA reads TGTGCCAGCAGCTTAAATTGGTTCACAGATACGCAGTATTTT. The encoded protein is CASSLNWFTDTQYF.